Listed below are T cell receptor beta chains from one sample, sequenced in a study of molecular identifiers for immune sequencing clone quantification. TCRdb reprocessed the PCR reads with MiXCR, giving one entry per CDR3 protein. The repertoire has around 470,000 distinct CDR3 sequences, around 23% of them found once; the top ten carry around 0.8%. Input material: naive CD8+ T cells from blood, with Jurkat cell RNA spiked in. These receptors were taken from a human donor in good health. Some libraries in this study had Jurkat cell RNA spiked in. The CDR3 runs from the conserved cysteine through the conserved F or W. Each record gives: V gene, clone size, J gene, D gene, CDR3 DNA, CDR3 protein. A D gene is named only where the DNA matches it firmly. Where a row states a size, it is once, few, many or the class of an expanded clone; other rows omit it.

v_call: TRBV3-1
clone_size: -
j_call: TRBJ1-2
d_call: -
cdr3_nt: TGTGCCAGCAGCCCCCTCCGGGGAAACTATGGCTACACCTTC
cdr3_aa: CASSPLRGNYGYTF

v_call: TRBV20-1
clone_size: many
j_call: TRBJ2-7
d_call: -
cdr3_nt: TGCAGTGCTAGAGATAAAGGAAGGTCCTACGAGCAGTACTTC
cdr3_aa: CSARDKGRSYEQYF

v_call: TRBV10-2
clone_size: -
j_call: TRBJ2-2
d_call: -
cdr3_nt: TGCGCCAGCAGTGATTACGGGTACACCGGGGAGCTGTTTTTT
cdr3_aa: CASSDYGYTGELFF

v_call: TRBV4-1
clone_size: many
j_call: TRBJ1-5
d_call: -
cdr3_nt: TGCGCCAGCAGCCAAGATGTCAGGGATCAGCCCCAGCATTTT
cdr3_aa: CASSQDVRDQPQHF

v_call: TRBV7-9
clone_size: many
j_call: TRBJ1-4
d_call: -
cdr3_nt: TGTGCCAGCAGCGCGGCCCAAGGGGCAGAAAAACTGTTTTTT
cdr3_aa: CASSAAQGAEKLFF

v_call: TRBV12-3/TRBV12-4
clone_size: many
j_call: TRBJ1-1
d_call: TRBD1
cdr3_nt: TGTGCCAGCAGCCCATCCGTGAGGGGGCAGGACACTGAAGCTTTCTTT
cdr3_aa: CASSPSVRGQDTEAFF

v_call: TRBV27
clone_size: -
j_call: TRBJ2-3
d_call: TRBD2
cdr3_nt: TGTGCCAGCAGTTACCTAGCGGGGTACACAGATACGCAGTATTTT
cdr3_aa: CASSYLAGYTDTQYF

v_call: TRBV27
clone_size: -
j_call: TRBJ2-6
d_call: -
cdr3_nt: TGTGCCAGCAGTCGGTTTGATGGGGCCAACGTCCTGACTTTC
cdr3_aa: CASSRFDGANVLTF

v_call: TRBV29-1
clone_size: few
j_call: TRBJ2-5
d_call: -
cdr3_nt: TGCAGCGTTGATGGTCTCAGTTGGTTGGAGACCCAGTACTTC
cdr3_aa: CSVDGLSWLETQYF

v_call: TRBV2
clone_size: many
j_call: TRBJ2-7
d_call: TRBD2
cdr3_nt: TGTGCCAGCAATATGGGACTAGCGGGAGGGCCCAGCTCCTACGAGCAGTACTTC
cdr3_aa: CASNMGLAGGPSSYEQYF

v_call: TRBV4-2
clone_size: many
j_call: TRBJ2-6
d_call: -
cdr3_nt: TGTGCCAGCAGCCAAGAACCATCGGGAGTCGCGGGGGCCAACGTCCTGACTTTC
cdr3_aa: CASSQEPSGVAGANVLTF

v_call: TRBV30
clone_size: -
j_call: TRBJ2-7
d_call: TRBD2
cdr3_nt: TGTGCCTGGAGCCCCGGGAGGGGAACAGACGAGCAGTACTTC
cdr3_aa: CAWSPGRGTDEQYF

v_call: TRBV14
clone_size: few
j_call: TRBJ2-3
d_call: TRBD2
cdr3_nt: TGTGCCAGCAGCCGTCGACTAGCAACCACAGATACGCAGTATTTT
cdr3_aa: CASSRRLATTDTQYF

v_call: TRBV29-1
clone_size: many
j_call: TRBJ1-1
d_call: -
cdr3_nt: TGCAGCGTTGACCTGGGCACTGAAGCTTTCTTT
cdr3_aa: CSVDLGTEAFF

v_call: TRBV4-3
clone_size: -
j_call: TRBJ2-7
d_call: -
cdr3_nt: TGCGCCAGCAGCCAAGAGGGCCCAGCGGTCTCCTACGAGCAGTACTTC
cdr3_aa: CASSQEGPAVSYEQYF

v_call: TRBV28
clone_size: -
j_call: TRBJ1-2
d_call: -
cdr3_nt: TGTGCCAGCAGTTTGGGGGCGGACTCCAGCTATGGCTACACCTTC
cdr3_aa: CASSLGADSSYGYTF

v_call: TRBV7-2
clone_size: -
j_call: TRBJ2-3
d_call: TRBD2
cdr3_nt: TGTGCCAGCAGCTCCGATCTAGTGGGAGGGTTTCGGGCCAATACGCAGTATTTT
cdr3_aa: CASSSDLVGGFRANTQYF

v_call: TRBV7-6
clone_size: -
j_call: TRBJ2-7
d_call: TRBD1
cdr3_nt: TGTGCCAGCAGCTACTCCACAAGGTACTCAGGGGGACAATTCTACGAGCAGTACTTC
cdr3_aa: CASSYSTRYSGGQFYEQYF

v_call: TRBV30
clone_size: few
j_call: TRBJ1-3
d_call: -
cdr3_nt: TGTGCCTGGAGTGGGGGCGGAGGAAACACCATATATTTT
cdr3_aa: CAWSGGGGNTIYF

v_call: TRBV4-3
clone_size: -
j_call: TRBJ2-7
d_call: -
cdr3_nt: TGCGCCAGCAGCCAAGACAGCTACACCTACGAGCAGTACTTC
cdr3_aa: CASSQDSYTYEQYF

v_call: TRBV15
clone_size: few
j_call: TRBJ2-7
d_call: -
cdr3_nt: TGTGCCACCTCTCACAGGACGTCCTACGAGCAGTACTTC
cdr3_aa: CATSHRTSYEQYF

v_call: TRBV7-9
clone_size: few
j_call: TRBJ2-7
d_call: TRBD2
cdr3_nt: TGTGCCAGCAGCTACCCCCTAGCGGGAGGGCCTCCCTACGAGCAGTACTTC
cdr3_aa: CASSYPLAGGPPYEQYF

v_call: TRBV28
clone_size: many
j_call: TRBJ2-7
d_call: TRBD2
cdr3_nt: TGTGCCAGCAGTAAGCTAGCGGTTATTCCCTACGAGCAGTACTTC
cdr3_aa: CASSKLAVIPYEQYF

v_call: TRBV24-1
clone_size: many
j_call: TRBJ2-3
d_call: -
cdr3_nt: TGTGCCACCAGTGGAGTCGGAAGGGACACAGATACGCAGTATTTT
cdr3_aa: CATSGVGRDTDTQYF

v_call: TRBV5-6
clone_size: -
j_call: TRBJ1-5
d_call: -
cdr3_nt: TGTGCCAGCTGTTTGTTGGTGGGAAATCAGCGCCAGCATTTT
cdr3_aa: CASCLLVGNQRQHF

v_call: TRBV3-1
clone_size: -
j_call: TRBJ2-1
d_call: -
cdr3_nt: TGTGCCAGCAGCCAACAGGGCCGAAGGGACAATGAGCAGTTCTTC
cdr3_aa: CASSQQGRRDNEQFF

v_call: TRBV7-6
clone_size: many
j_call: TRBJ2-5
d_call: -
cdr3_nt: TGTGCCAGCTCGGAAACGGGGGCGGGAGAGACCCAGTACTTC
cdr3_aa: CASSETGAGETQYF

v_call: TRBV5-3
clone_size: few
j_call: TRBJ1-2
d_call: -
cdr3_nt: TGTGCCAGCAGCTTGCGACAGGAGTATGGCTACACCTTC
cdr3_aa: CASSLRQEYGYTF

v_call: TRBV9
clone_size: few
j_call: TRBJ2-1
d_call: -
cdr3_nt: TGTGCCAGCAGCCTTTTTTCCACGGGGACGGGTTACAATGAGCAGTTCTTC
cdr3_aa: CASSLFSTGTGYNEQFF

v_call: TRBV11-2
clone_size: many
j_call: TRBJ2-3
d_call: -
cdr3_nt: TGTGCCAGCAGCTTATGGACAGATACGCAGTATTTT
cdr3_aa: CASSLWTDTQYF

v_call: TRBV29-1
clone_size: many
j_call: TRBJ1-1
d_call: TRBD1
cdr3_nt: TGCAGCGTCACAGGGGCGATGAACACTGAAGCTTTCTTT
cdr3_aa: CSVTGAMNTEAFF

v_call: TRBV6-2/TRBV6-3
clone_size: -
j_call: TRBJ2-7
d_call: -
cdr3_nt: TGTGCCAGCCGACCCTCAACGTACTACGAGCAGTACTTC
cdr3_aa: CASRPSTYYEQYF

v_call: TRBV3-1
clone_size: -
j_call: TRBJ2-1
d_call: TRBD2
cdr3_nt: TGTGCCAGCAGCCAAGATGGGGCGGGAGGGCCGGTATATGAGCAGTTCTTC
cdr3_aa: CASSQDGAGGPVYEQFF

v_call: TRBV12-3/TRBV12-4
clone_size: many
j_call: TRBJ2-3
d_call: TRBD2
cdr3_nt: TGTGCCAGCAGCCCAGGGCTAGCGGCTAGCACAGATACGCAGTATTTT
cdr3_aa: CASSPGLAASTDTQYF

v_call: TRBV10-2
clone_size: -
j_call: TRBJ2-7
d_call: -
cdr3_nt: TGCGCCAGCGCCTCCGGGGTAGACTACGAGCCGTACTTC
cdr3_aa: CASASGVDYEPYF

v_call: TRBV27
clone_size: many
j_call: TRBJ2-1
d_call: TRBD1
cdr3_nt: TGTGCCAGCAGTCAGACAACAGGGGGCTCTGAGCAGTTCTTC
cdr3_aa: CASSQTTGGSEQFF

v_call: TRBV5-6
clone_size: few
j_call: TRBJ2-7
d_call: TRBD1
cdr3_nt: TGTGCCAGCAGCCCGGGACAGGGGTTTCCCCCGGGACTAGGGGACGAGCAGTACTTC
cdr3_aa: CASSPGQGFPPGLGDEQYF

v_call: TRBV20-1
clone_size: many
j_call: TRBJ2-2
d_call: -
cdr3_nt: TGCAGTGCTAGAGGGTTGGGTACCGGGGAGCTGTTTTTT
cdr3_aa: CSARGLGTGELFF

v_call: TRBV5-6
clone_size: many
j_call: TRBJ2-3
d_call: TRBD2
cdr3_nt: TGTGCCAGCAGCCCACAGACTAGCGTGCGAGCAGATACGCAGTATTTT
cdr3_aa: CASSPQTSVRADTQYF

v_call: TRBV5-1
clone_size: -
j_call: TRBJ2-3
d_call: -
cdr3_nt: TGCGCCAGCAGCTGGCATCGAGGGAACACAGATACGCCGTCTTTT
cdr3_aa: CASSWHRGNTDTPSF

v_call: TRBV27
clone_size: once
j_call: TRBJ2-4
d_call: TRBD1
cdr3_nt: TGTGCCAGCAGTTTGCTGACAGGGCATAGGTTGGGCAAAAACATTCAGTACTTC
cdr3_aa: CASSLLTGHRLGKNIQYF

v_call: TRBV6-2/TRBV6-3
clone_size: -
j_call: TRBJ2-7
d_call: -
cdr3_nt: TGTGCCAGCAGTTACTCGATTTCAAGGGGGAGCTACGAGCAGTACTTC
cdr3_aa: CASSYSISRGSYEQYF

v_call: TRBV7-9
clone_size: -
j_call: TRBJ2-7
d_call: -
cdr3_nt: TGTGCCAGCAGCCCTCGGGGAGGGGGCTACGAGCAGTACTTC
cdr3_aa: CASSPRGGGYEQYF

v_call: TRBV7-9
clone_size: many
j_call: TRBJ1-1
d_call: -
cdr3_nt: TGTGCCAGCAGCGGCGGTTTTTCCCTTTCCAACACTGAAGCTTTCTTT
cdr3_aa: CASSGGFSLSNTEAFF

v_call: TRBV5-1
clone_size: -
j_call: TRBJ1-2
d_call: -
cdr3_nt: TGCGCCAGCAGCCAATCAGGCAACGCCTATGGCTACACCTTC
cdr3_aa: CASSQSGNAYGYTF

v_call: TRBV24-1
clone_size: -
j_call: TRBJ2-3
d_call: -
cdr3_nt: TGTGCCACCAGTGGGCCTACCCCGCAGGGCAGCACAGATACGCAGTATTTT
cdr3_aa: CATSGPTPQGSTDTQYF

v_call: TRBV7-9
clone_size: few
j_call: TRBJ2-7
d_call: -
cdr3_nt: TGTGCCAGCAGCTCCGGCCTCGACGGCCCTTCCTACGAGCAGTACTTC
cdr3_aa: CASSSGLDGPSYEQYF

v_call: TRBV7-9
clone_size: few
j_call: TRBJ1-4
d_call: -
cdr3_nt: TGTGCCAGCACGGGGGCCCTTAATGAAAAACTGTTTTTT
cdr3_aa: CASTGALNEKLFF

v_call: TRBV4-1
clone_size: -
j_call: TRBJ2-2
d_call: -
cdr3_nt: TGCGCCAGCAGCTCACACGTGGTGGACACCGGGGAGCTGTTTTTT
cdr3_aa: CASSSHVVDTGELFF

v_call: TRBV29-1
clone_size: many
j_call: TRBJ2-5
d_call: -
cdr3_nt: TGCAGCGTTCAGGGCCAAGAGACCCAGTACTTC
cdr3_aa: CSVQGQETQYF

v_call: TRBV27
clone_size: -
j_call: TRBJ2-7
d_call: -
cdr3_nt: TGTGCCAGCAGTTTATTAGGGGTCGGAGGAGTAGACTACGAGCAGTACTTC
cdr3_aa: CASSLLGVGGVDYEQYF

v_call: TRBV7-2
clone_size: many
j_call: TRBJ2-3
d_call: TRBD2
cdr3_nt: TGTGCCAGCAGAAAGTCCGGACTAGCGGGGAGCACAGATACGCAGTATTTT
cdr3_aa: CASRKSGLAGSTDTQYF

v_call: TRBV5-4
clone_size: few
j_call: TRBJ1-4
d_call: -
cdr3_nt: TGTGCCAGCAGCTGGGATGGGGGGCTTGAAAAACTGTTTTTT
cdr3_aa: CASSWDGGLEKLFF

v_call: TRBV7-6
clone_size: -
j_call: TRBJ2-6
d_call: -
cdr3_nt: TGTGCCAGCAGCTTAGCGGAGTCAAGCCTATCTGGGGCCAACGTCCTGACTTTC
cdr3_aa: CASSLAESSLSGANVLTF